This T cell receptor (beta chain) was profiled in a study of CD8 T cells in Susac syndrome. General observations from the study: As acknowledged by the study, its TCR sequencing and HLA analysis included a relatively small number of individuals.

TEMRA cells were FACS-enriched, while CD8+ and CD4+ T cells were negatively isolated. From germline, CDR1 is DFQATT and CDR2 SNEGSKA (reference sequence). The CDR3 is made up of 14 amino acids. Deletions cut 3 bases from V and 9 bases from J, with 15 bases between. Random hexamers were used to reverse transcribe an amount of roughly 0.5 to 1 ug RNA. From the immunoSEQ multiplex PCR reads, TCRdb called clonotypes with MiXCR, one entry per CDR3 protein. Found here are roughly 190,000 distinct CDR3 sequences, 90% to 95% of them singletons; the top ten hold about 0.1%. Turning to this clonotype: The antigen remains unidentified.

J is TRBJ1-6 and V is TRBV20-1; possibly TRBD1 for D (6 bases). This sequence was found in a human donor with Susac syndrome. Sequencing used CD4+ T cells from PBMCs. The chain's CDR3 is CSASVGGGSSPLHF. In nucleotides, the CDR3 is TGCAGTGCTAGCGTAGGGGGGGGCAGTTCACCCCTCCACTTT.